The sequence of this TCR beta chain was determined in a study of vaccination effects on CD4 cells after COVID-19. Study-wide background: The median interval between the second dose and post-vaccine sampling was 72 days.

In germline, CDR1 is SGHVS, CDR2 FNYEAQ. V was cut by 5 bases and J by 3 bases, with 14 bases left in between. The CDR3 is made up of 14 amino acids. Assay used: immunoSEQ multiplex PCR; TCRdb lists only in-frame clones, some missing. Counted here are 45,000 to 60,000 clones, about 70% occurring once; the ten biggest clones make up 7%. A remark on this clone: What it binds is not known.

The culture ran for approximately 11 days before CD4+ T cells were isolated. Each participant was given two doses of one vaccine (BNT162b2 or mRNA-1273). Sequencing used CD4+ T cells from PBMCs cultured without peptide, obtained after COVID-19 vaccination. The clonotype was recovered from a human donor who received a COVID-19 vaccine. The chain carries TRBV7-6 and TRBJ2-7; D remains unclear. The CDR3 is CASSKELGYYEQYF. Here the CDR3 DNA reads TGTGCCAGCAGCAAGGAGCTTGGGTACTACGAGCAGTACTTC.